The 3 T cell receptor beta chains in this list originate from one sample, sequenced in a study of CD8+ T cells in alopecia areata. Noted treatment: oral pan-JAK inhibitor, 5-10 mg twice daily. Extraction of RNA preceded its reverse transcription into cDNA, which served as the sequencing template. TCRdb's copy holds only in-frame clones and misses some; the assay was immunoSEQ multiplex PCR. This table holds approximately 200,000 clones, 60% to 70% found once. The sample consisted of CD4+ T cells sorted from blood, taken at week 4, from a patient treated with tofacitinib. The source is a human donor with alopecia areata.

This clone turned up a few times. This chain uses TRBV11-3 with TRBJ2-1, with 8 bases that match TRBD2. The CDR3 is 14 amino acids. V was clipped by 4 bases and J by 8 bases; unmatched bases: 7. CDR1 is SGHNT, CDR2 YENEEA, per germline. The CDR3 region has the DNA TGTGCCAGCAGCTCGGGGGGGGCCAGGGATGAGCAGTTCTTC. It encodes CASSSGGARDEQFF.

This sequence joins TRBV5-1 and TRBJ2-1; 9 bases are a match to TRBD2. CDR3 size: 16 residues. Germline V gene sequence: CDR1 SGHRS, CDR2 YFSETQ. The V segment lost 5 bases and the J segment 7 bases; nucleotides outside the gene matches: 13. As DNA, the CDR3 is TGCGCCAGCAGTACCTCCGGGACTAGCAGCAGGAATGAGCAGTTCTTC. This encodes CASSTSGTSSRNEQFF.

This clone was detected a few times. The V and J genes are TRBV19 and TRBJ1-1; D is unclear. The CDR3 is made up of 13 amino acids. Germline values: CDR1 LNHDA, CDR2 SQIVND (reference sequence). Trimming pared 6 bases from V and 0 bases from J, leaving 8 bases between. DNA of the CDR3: TGTGCCAGTAGAGAACACCTGAACACTGAAGCTTTCTTT. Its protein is CASREHLNTEAFF.